These 22 T cell receptor beta chains came from one sample sequenced in a study of shared clonotypes between healthy human individuals. Clones were read by immunoSEQ multiplex PCR, and TCRdb kept only the in-frame ones, dropping some. This table has more than 2,000,000 clones, more than 85% appearing once. Sequencing was performed on naive CD4+ T cells from PBMCs. Subset given: CD45RA+ positively selected. The receptors were sampled from a young man in good health. Some clones in this sample may be carry-over from other donors' samples.

The chain carries TRBV11-2 and TRBJ2-1; 8 bases are shared with TRBD2. This CDR3 is built from 14 residues. The J segment lost 3 bases and the V segment lost 6 bases, leaving 4 bases of the junction unmatched. CDR1 and CDR2 (germline): SGHAT, FQNNGV. As DNA, the CDR3 is TGTGCCAGCAGAAGACTAGCGAGCTACAATGAGCAGTTCTTC. Translating it yields CASRRLASYNEQFF.

V gene TRBV7-6 combines with J gene TRBJ2-1; TRBD2 is a possible D gene (6 bases). V lost 5 bases to trimming and J lost 6 bases, with 17 bases between them. The CDR3 is made up of 15 amino acids. Germline CDR1 SGHVS, CDR2 FNYEAQ. The CDR3 region is CASSPAAGLLNEQFF. In DNA, the CDR3 is TGTGCCAGCAGCCCAGCTGCGGGACTCCTCAATGAGCAGTTCTTC.

V gene TRBV19 combines with J gene TRBJ1-5; a possible D gene is TRBD1 (5 bases). Germline lookup yields CDR1 LNHDA and CDR2 SQIVND (reference sequence). Trimming removed 7 bases from V and 4 bases from J, with 8 bases in between. The CDR3 has 12 amino acids. CDR3 DNA sequence: TGTGCCAGTAATGACAGAAATCAGCCCCAGCATTTT. It specifies CASNDRNQPQHF. Full variable domain (outside the CDR3, taken from reference TRBV19 and TRBJ1-5): DGGITQSPKYLFRKEGQNVTLSCEQNLNHDAMYWYRQDPGQGLRLIYYSQIVNDFQKGDIAEGYSVSREKKESFPLTVTSAQKNPTAFYLCASNDRNQPQHFGDGTRLSIL.

This clone has only one observation. The V and J genes are TRBV28 and TRBJ2-1, with 13 bases matching TRBD2. The CDR3 totals 15 residues. Germline assignment: CDR1 MDHEN and CDR2 SYDVKM. Trimming at V came to 4 bases and at J to 6 bases, leaving 3 bases not matched to a gene. CDR3 nucleotides: TGTGCCAGCAGTTGGACTAGCGGGAGCCCCAATGAGCAGTTCTTC. It specifies CASSWTSGSPNEQFF. Combining the CDR3 with reference TRBV28 and TRBJ2-1 gives the whole variable domain DVKVTQSSRYLVKRTGEKVFLECVQDMDHENMFWYRQDPGLGLRLIYFSYDVKMKEKGDIPEGYSVSREKKERFSLILESASTNQTSMYLCASSWTSGSPNEQFFGPGTRLTVL.

The table lists this clone with a count of one. The chain employs TRBV18 and TRBJ1-3, with 9 nucleotides matching TRBD1. Germline V gives CDR1 KGHSH, CDR2 LQKENI. The trim removed 6 bases at V and 3 bases at J, leaving 12 bases unmatched. CDR3 size: 17 residues. For the CDR3, the DNA is TGTGCCAGCTCGCGGGACAGGGTCGGTCTAATTGGAAACACCATATATTTT. It encodes CASSRDRVGLIGNTIYF.

The chain joins TRBV19 to TRBJ1-1, with TRBD1 identical over 11 bases. Trimming cost V 5 bases and J 5 bases; bases outside gene matches: 7. The CDR3 length is 15 residues. Germline CDR1 and CDR2: LNHDA and SQIVND (reference sequence). In nucleotides, the CDR3 is TGTGCCAGTAGTCCCGTAGGACAGGGGGCAACTGAAGCTTTCTTT. Translated: CASSPVGQGATEAFF.

This chain links TRBV18 with TRBJ2-7, with 9 positions matching TRBD1. CDR1 KGHSH and CDR2 LQKENI come from the germline V gene. This CDR3 has 16 amino acids. V dropped 1 base and J dropped 0; count of bases not matched to a gene: 4. As DNA, the CDR3 is TGTGCCAGCTCACCACGCTTGGACAGGGGCTCCTACGAGCAGTACTTC. Encoded protein: CASSPRLDRGSYEQYF.

The genes are TRBV6-1 and TRBJ2-1; 10 nucleotides align to TRBD2. After removal of 0 bases from V and 4 bases from J, the junction contained 6 bases not matched to a gene. Germline V gene data show CDR1 as MNHNS and CDR2 as SASEGT. The length of the CDR3 is 17 residues. The CDR3: CASSEAASGRQYNEQFF. For the CDR3, the DNA is TGTGCCAGCAGTGAAGCCGCTAGCGGGAGACAATACAATGAGCAGTTCTTC.

This clone appeared once. The J gene is TRBJ1-1, the V gene TRBV28; 7 bases agree with TRBD1. Germline CDR1 is MDHEN and CDR2 is SYDVKM. V was clipped by 5 bases and J by 7 bases; unmatched bases: 10. There are 14 residues in the CDR3. CDR3 residues: CASSATGDRNEAFF. The DNA of the CDR3 is TGTGCCAGCAGTGCCACAGGGGATCGGAATGAAGCTTTCTTT.

This rearrangement joins TRBV5-4 to TRBJ2-5; TRBD2 might be the D (6 bases). Germline loops: CDR1 SGHNT, CDR2 YYREEE (reference sequence). CDR3 size: 13 residues. The V and J ends lost 0 bases and 7 bases respectively, with 10 bases between them. CDR3 DNA: TGTGCCAGCAGCTTGGTGTCAGCGGGGACCCAGTACTTC. Protein: CASSLVSAGTQYF.

This clone was picked up one time. The rearrangement links TRBV18 to TRBJ2-5; D possibly matches TRBD1 or TRBD2 (5 bases each). This CDR3 has 15 residues. Germline V gene sequence: CDR1 KGHSH, CDR2 LQKENI. V lost 3 bases and J lost 3, with 14 bases in between. CDR3 sequence (DNA): TGTGCCAGCTCACCTCCTACGGGACCAGAAGAGACCCAGTACTTC. It is translated as CASSPPTGPEETQYF. The full variable domain, in which reference TRBV18 and TRBJ2-5 provide the parts outside the CDR3, is NAGVMQNPRHLVRRRGQEARLRCSPMKGHSHVYWYRQLPEEGLKFMVYLQKENIIDESGMPKERFSAEFPKEGPSILRIQQVVRGDSAAYFCASSPPTGPEETQYFGPGTRLLVL.

The chain links TRBV28 to TRBJ2-7; D might be TRBD1 (6 bases). V was clipped by 10 bases and J by 3 bases, with 7 bases between them. This CDR3 spans 10 amino acids. Germline V gene sequence: CDR1 MDHEN, CDR2 SYDVKM. The CDR3: CAIGGYEQYF. CDR3 nucleotide sequence: TGTGCCATAGGGGGCTACGAGCAGTACTTC.

The chain is built from TRBV5-1 and TRBJ1-4; D is undetermined. V lost 0 bases to trimming and J lost 4 bases, with 13 bases between them. Per the germline V gene, CDR1 is SGHRS and CDR2 is YFSETQ. The CDR3 loop spans 16 amino acids. CDR3 DNA sequence: TGCGCCAGCAGCTTGGGGGTTGACATAGGTAATGAAAAACTGTTTTTT. Translation: CASSLGVDIGNEKLFF.

This chain joins TRBV4-1 and TRBJ1-1; possibly TRBD1 for D (6 bases). V lost 0 bases and J lost 8, with 10 bases in between. This CDR3 has 13 residues. Germline V lookup: CDR1 MGHRA, CDR2 YSYEKL. DNA for the CDR3: TGCGCCAGCAGCCAAGACCGACAGGCGGAAGCTTTCTTT. This encodes CASSQDRQAEAFF.

The V gene is TRBV5-1, the J gene TRBJ2-5; tentatively, D is TRBD1 (6 bases). The V gene's germline CDR1 is SGHRS and CDR2 YFSETQ. The CDR3 spans 14 residues. With 3 bases removed from V and 6 bases from J, the gap between germline ends came to 15 bases. The chain's CDR3 is CASSWDNIGKTQYF. The DNA for the CDR3 is TGCGCCAGCAGCTGGGACAATATTGGGAAGACCCAGTACTTC.

The chain recombines TRBV30 with TRBJ2-3; tentative D call: TRBD1 (5 bases). The CDR3 length is 15 residues. Trimming took off 0 bases at V and 1 base at J, with 11 bases between the two ends. In germline, CDR1 is GTSNPN, CDR2 SVGIG (reference sequence). DNA for the CDR3: TGTGCCTGGAGTGTATTAGGGGCTCGCACAGATACGCAGTATTTT. This encodes CAWSVLGARTDTQYF.

This chain connects TRBV5-1 to TRBJ2-7; D gene ambiguous. V was trimmed by 1 base and J by 11 bases, leaving 16 bases between them. Germline V lookup: CDR1 SGHRS, CDR2 YFSETQ. The CDR3 spans 13 residues. The CDR3 protein is CASSLNGRAMEYF. The DNA of the CDR3 is TGCGCCAGCAGCTTGAACGGTCGGGCAATGGAGTACTTC.

With regard to this clone: The sample contains more than one DNA sequence encoding this CDR3. The genes are TRBV5-1 and TRBJ1-1; D remains ambiguous. Germline V lookup: CDR1 SGHRS, CDR2 YFSETQ. V shed 0 bases and J shed 1 base, with 7 bases lying between them. This CDR3 has 14 residues. The CDR3 DNA reads TGCGCCAGCAGCTTGGTTCCAGAGAACACTGAAGCTTTCTTT. The encoded protein is CASSLVPENTEAFF.

The CDR3 bases are TGTGCCAGCAGCGCCACGAGGGTAGCGGAATACCCAGATACGCAGTATTTT. It translates to CASSATRVAEYPDTQYF. The rearrangement joins TRBV9 to TRBJ2-3; possible D gene TRBD2, 6 bases. The CDR3 extends over 17 amino acids. Germline CDR1 is SGDLS and CDR2 is YYNGEE. Trimming stripped 3 bases from V and 4 bases from J, with 21 bases between.

This sequence joins TRBV19 and TRBJ2-1; 8 positions match TRBD2. The CDR3 is made up of 17 amino acids. Germline CDR1 and CDR2: LNHDA and SQIVND (reference sequence). Trimming removed 3 bases from V and 4 bases from J; junction bases left unmatched: 11. The CDR3, as DNA: TGTGCCAGTAGTATTCCTCTAGTGGCGGGAGGTTACAATGAGCAGTTCTTC. Translated, it gives CASSIPLVAGGYNEQFF.

V usage is TRBV28 and J usage is TRBJ1-1; D is unresolved. Trimming pared 4 bases from V and 1 base from J, leaving 13 bases between. Germline CDR1 MDHEN, CDR2 SYDVKM. This CDR3 spans 15 amino acids. CDR3 coding DNA: TGTGCCAGCAGTTCGCATTCCGGTGGGAACACTGAAGCTTTCTTT. Protein product: CASSSHSGGNTEAFF.

V gene TRBV18 combines with J gene TRBJ2-7; D ambiguous. Between the trimmed V and J ends, which lost 2 bases and 3 bases, there was a span of 26 bases. The germline CDR1 and CDR2 sequences are KGHSH and LQKENI. The CDR3 consists of 19 residues. For the CDR3, the DNA is TGTGCCAGCTCACCAAACTTTGGCCTAAAAGGCCCCGTTGTCTACGAGCAGTACTTC. Translation gives CASSPNFGLKGPVVYEQYF.